This T cell receptor (beta chain) was sequenced in a study of CD8 T cells in Susac syndrome. Study-wide points: It was acknowledged by the study that relatively few individuals were included in its TCR sequencing and HLA analysis.

For this clonotype: Its antigen is currently unknown.

Sequencing of TCR beta was performed on blood CD8+ and CD4+ T cells. The study used treatment-naive patients who had stable or active relapsing-remitting disease as multiple sclerosis controls. After extraction with the RNeasy kit, about 0.5 to 1 ug of the RNA was reverse transcribed using random hexamers. Multiplex PCR with immunoSEQ amplified the TCR beta CDR3 across 54 Vbeta and 13 Jbeta. TCRdb re-called the immunoSEQ multiplex PCR reads with MiXCR, one entry per CDR3 protein. This table has some 300,000 distinct CDR3 sequences, approximately 91% appearing once. This clonotype was sampled from a human donor with multiple sclerosis. The source material was CD8+ T cells from PBMCs.

CDR3 sequence: CASSIAGGSYEQYF. DNA for the CDR3: TGTGCCAGTAGTATCGCGGGGGGCTCCTACGAGCAGTACTTC. The chain has TRBV19 and TRBJ2-7; 8 bases fit TRBD2. The CDR3 has 14 amino acids. The V and J ends lost 3 bases and 0 bases, in that order; junction bases with no gene match: 1. The germline gives CDR1 LNHDA, CDR2 SQIVND (reference sequence).